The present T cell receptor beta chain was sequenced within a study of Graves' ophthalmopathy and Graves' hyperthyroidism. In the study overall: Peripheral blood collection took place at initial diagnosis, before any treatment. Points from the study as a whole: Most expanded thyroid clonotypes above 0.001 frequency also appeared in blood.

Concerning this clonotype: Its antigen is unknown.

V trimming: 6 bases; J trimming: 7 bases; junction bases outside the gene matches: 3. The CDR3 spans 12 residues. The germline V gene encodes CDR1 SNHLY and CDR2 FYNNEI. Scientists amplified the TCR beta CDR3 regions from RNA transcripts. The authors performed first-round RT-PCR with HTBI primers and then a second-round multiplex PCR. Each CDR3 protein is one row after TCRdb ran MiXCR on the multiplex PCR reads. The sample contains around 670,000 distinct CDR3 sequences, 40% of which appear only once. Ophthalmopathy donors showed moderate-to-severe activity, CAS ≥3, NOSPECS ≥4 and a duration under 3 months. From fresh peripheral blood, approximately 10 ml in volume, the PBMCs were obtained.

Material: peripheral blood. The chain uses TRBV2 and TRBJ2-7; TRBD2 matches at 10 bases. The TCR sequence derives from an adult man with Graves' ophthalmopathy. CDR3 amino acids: CASRGLAREQYF. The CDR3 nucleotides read TGTGCCAGCAGGGGACTAGCGAGGGAGCAGTACTTC. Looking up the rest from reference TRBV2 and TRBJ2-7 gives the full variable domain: EPEVTQTPSHQVTQMGQEVILRCVPISNHLYFYWYRQILGQKVEFLVSFYNNEISEKSEIFDDQFSVERPDGSNFTLKIRSTKLEDSAMYFCASRGLAREQYFGPGTRLTVT.